The 13 T cell receptor beta chains below all came from one sample that was sequenced in a study of Graves' ophthalmopathy and Graves' hyperthyroidism. The authors amplified TCR beta CDR3 regions from RNA transcripts. RT-PCR in the first round used HTBI primers; a second-round multiplex PCR followed. One entry per CDR3 protein, called by TCRdb with MiXCR from the multiplex PCR reads. The sample lists hundreds of thousands of distinct CDR3 sequences, about a fifth occurring once. The sequencing sample was made of peripheral blood. The receptors stem from a woman aged 18-35 years with stable Graves' hyperthyroidism. Some clones in this sample may be carry-over from other donors' samples.

In its sample, this clonotype was seen many times. The chain joins TRBV7-9 to TRBJ2-7; D gene unclear. In germline, CDR1 is SEHNR, CDR2 FQNEAQ (reference sequence). Trimming pared 5 bases from V and 5 bases from J, leaving 10 bases between. This CDR3 has 12 amino acids. The CDR3 nucleotides are TGTGCCAGCAGCCCCCCATCGCACGAGCAGTACTTC. This gives the protein CASSPPSHEQYF.

This clonotype was counted many times. This sequence joins TRBV6-2 or TRBV6-3 and TRBJ1-5; tentative D call: TRBD1 (6 bases). Trimming shortened V by 5 bases and J by 5 bases, and 13 bases separated the two germline ends. The CDR3 totals 14 residues. In germline, CDR1 is MNHEY, CDR2 SVGEGT. The CDR3 spells CASSNREADQPQHF. The CDR3 region has the DNA TGTGCCAGCAGTAACAGGGAAGCCGATCAGCCCCAGCATTTT.

This clonotype was recorded many times. V and J are TRBV7-2 and TRBJ1-2; perhaps TRBD1 as D (5 bases). Germline V CDR1 and CDR2: SGHTA, FQGNSA. This CDR3 region has 13 residues. V was shortened by 1 base and J by 7 bases, with 10 bases between the two germline ends. CDR3 sequence: CASSLGPRGGYTF. In DNA, the CDR3 is TGTGCCAGCAGCTTAGGACCAAGGGGTGGCTACACCTTC.

This clonotype was picked up many times. V and J are TRBV3-1 and TRBJ1-3; a weak D match, TRBD1 (5 bases). Germline V gene lookup returns CDR1 LGHDT and CDR2 YNNKEL (reference sequence). V was trimmed by 1 base and J by 7 bases, leaving 11 bases between them. The CDR3 has 14 amino acids. This CDR3 reads CASSQGQFGNTIYF. The CDR3 nucleotides are TGTGCCAGCAGCCAAGGACAGTTCGGGAACACCATATATTTT.

The chain links TRBV6-2 or TRBV6-3 to TRBJ2-2; perhaps D is TRBD1 or TRBD2 (6 bases each). CDR3 length equals 16 residues. Germline assignment: CDR1 MNHEY and CDR2 SVGEGT. Trimming took off 5 bases at V and 10 bases at J, with 23 bases between the two ends. This CDR3 is CASSAPRGTSKAELFF. CDR3 in DNA: TGTGCCAGCAGTGCCCCTAGGGGGACTTCCAAGGCGGAGCTGTTTTTT.

This clonotype was picked up a small number of times. The chain carries TRBV6-1 and TRBJ2-7; 14 bases are a match to TRBD2. Germline V gene sequence: CDR1 MNHNS, CDR2 SASEGT. V shed 5 bases and J 0 bases; nucleotides not matched to a gene: 6. The CDR3 has 17 amino acids. The chain's CDR3 is CASSPGLAGASSYEQYF. DNA of the CDR3: TGTGCCAGCAGTCCGGGACTAGCGGGAGCTTCCTCCTACGAGCAGTACTTC.

The V and J genes are TRBV28 and TRBJ1-2, with D uncertain. The length of the CDR3 is 15 residues. V lost 6 bases and J 6 bases, leaving 20 bases between the germline ends. Germline loops: CDR1 MDHEN, CDR2 SYDVKM. CDR3 amino acids: CASRSGGEFMDGYTF. CDR3 sequence (DNA): TGTGCCAGCAGGAGTGGCGGGGAATTTATGGATGGCTACACCTTC.

This clonotype was seen many times. The chain carries TRBV2 and TRBJ1-5; D is unclear. Per the germline V gene, CDR1 is SNHLY and CDR2 is FYNNEI. V lost 8 bases, J lost 6 bases, and 17 bases lay in between. This CDR3 has 14 residues. The CDR3 loop reads CASGELTVGQPQHF. Written as DNA, the CDR3 is TGTGCCAGCGGGGAGTTAACAGTCGGTCAGCCCCAGCATTTT.

CDR3 sequence (DNA): TGCAGCGTTGAGCAGGGATGGAACACTGAAGCTTTCTTT. Translating gives CSVEQGWNTEAFF. The V gene is TRBV29-1, the J gene TRBJ1-1, with D perhaps matching TRBD1 (5 bases). There are 13 residues in the CDR3. V was cut by 3 bases and J by 1 base, with 9 bases left in between. CDR1 is SQVTM and CDR2 is ANQGSEA in the germline V gene.

This clonotype was counted ten times or more. The chain employs TRBV12-3 or TRBV12-4 and TRBJ1-2, with 7 bases matching TRBD1. The CDR3 has 13 residues. V was clipped by 5 bases and J by 10 bases; unmatched bases: 10. The CDR3 sequence is CASSAVGQANYTF. The CDR3 region has the DNA TGTGCCAGCAGTGCCGTTGGACAGGCAAACTACACCTTC.

The CDR3 region is CASSKGAGGLFGELFF. The CDR3 DNA follows: TGTGCCAGCAGCAAAGGAGCGGGAGGGCTATTCGGGGAGCTGTTTTTT. The J gene is TRBJ2-2, the V gene TRBV27; 10 bases map to TRBD2. Germline V gene lookup returns CDR1 MNHEY and CDR2 SMNVEV (reference sequence). J was trimmed by 7 bases and V by 6 bases; bases with no gene match: 11. The CDR3 is 16 residues long.

The table lists this clonotype with many counts. This chain joins TRBV27 and TRBJ2-7; 7 bases fit TRBD2. Trimming cost V 5 bases and J 2 bases; bases outside gene matches: 6. Germline loops: CDR1 MNHEY, CDR2 SMNVEV (reference sequence). The CDR3 extends over 14 amino acids. The CDR3 sequence: CASSPAGDTYEQYF. The CDR3 bases are TGTGCCAGCAGTCCGGCGGGGGATACCTACGAGCAGTACTTC.

The table lists this clonotype with many counts. The V gene is TRBV28, the J gene TRBJ1-2; no firm D call. CDR1 and CDR2 from the germline V gene are MDHEN and SYDVKM. V was clipped by 2 bases and J by 7 bases, with 14 bases between them. The CDR3 sequence is 14 residues long. The CDR3 sequence is CASSLIVWGGGYTF. CDR3 in DNA: TGTGCCAGCAGTTTAATAGTCTGGGGAGGTGGCTACACCTTC.